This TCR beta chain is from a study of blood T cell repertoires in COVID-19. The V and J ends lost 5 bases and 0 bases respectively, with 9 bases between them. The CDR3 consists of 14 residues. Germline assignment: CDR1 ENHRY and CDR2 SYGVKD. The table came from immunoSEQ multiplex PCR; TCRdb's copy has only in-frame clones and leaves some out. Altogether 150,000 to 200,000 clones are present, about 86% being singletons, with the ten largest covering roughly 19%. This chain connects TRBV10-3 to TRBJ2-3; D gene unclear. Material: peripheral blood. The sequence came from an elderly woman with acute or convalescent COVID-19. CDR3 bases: TGTGCCATCAGTCGACTGACTAGCACAGATACGCAGTATTTT. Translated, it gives CAISRLTSTDTQYF.